The 8 T cell receptor beta chains given below trace back to one sample, sequenced in a study of shared clonotypes between healthy human individuals. Only in-frame clones appear in the TCRdb table, and some are missing; sequencing was by immunoSEQ multiplex PCR. The data hold about a million clones, with 77% observed a single time. The sequenced sample was memory CD4+ T cells from PBMCs. Subset meaning: CD45RA-negative fraction. The receptors were gathered from a man between 18 and 35 years old in good health. Some clones in this sample may be carry-over from other donors' samples.

On this clone itself: Possible read error: a much larger clone is one base away. This chain joins TRBV7-3 and TRBJ2-3; 8 positions match TRBD1. CDR1 and CDR2 from the germline V gene are SGHTA and FQGTGA. The CDR3 loop spans 15 amino acids. V gave up 5 bases and J gave up 1 base; unmatched junction bases: 5. CDR3 region: CASSPMGQGTDTQYF. The CDR3 DNA is TGTGCCAGCAGCCCGATGGGACAGGGCACAGATACGCAGTATTTT.

There are a few counts of this clone. The CDR3 DNA sequence: TGTGCCATCAGTGAGTCGATCCCGGGGGTACTTAGCACAGATACGCAGTATTTT. It translates to CAISESIPGVLSTDTQYF. The V call is TRBV10-3, the J call TRBJ2-3; perhaps TRBD2 as D (6 bases). The CDR3 sequence is 18 residues long. V lost 0 bases and J 0 bases, leaving 16 bases between the germline ends. The germline V gene has CDR1 ENHRY and CDR2 SYGVKD.

The chain is built from TRBV4-1 and TRBJ1-4; TRBD1 aligns across 8 bases. Germline CDR1 is MGHRA and CDR2 is YSYEKL. V shed 1 base and J 5 bases; nucleotides not matched to a gene: 9. The CDR3 is 17 amino acids. CDR3 loop: CASSQAHAQGGNEKLFF. Here the CDR3 DNA reads TGCGCCAGCAGCCAAGCCCATGCACAGGGGGGAAATGAAAAACTGTTTTTT.

The V gene is TRBV30, the J gene TRBJ2-7, with TRBD1 matching 8 bases. CDR3 size: 14 residues. V was clipped by 0 bases and J by 9 bases; unmatched bases: 10. CDR1 and CDR2 from the germline V gene are GTSNPN and SVGIG (reference sequence). CDR3 amino acids: CAWSVNIGQGGQYF. CDR3 DNA: TGTGCCTGGAGTGTCAACATTGGACAGGGTGGGCAGTACTTC.

The chain has TRBV29-1 and TRBJ2-7; the match to TRBD1 covers 8 bases. The trim removed 7 bases at V and 5 bases at J, leaving 4 bases unmatched. Germline loops: CDR1 SQVTM, CDR2 ANQGSEA. This CDR3 region has 11 residues. The CDR3 DNA is TGCAGCGGTACGGGACAGGACGAGCAGTACTTC. Translated: CSGTGQDEQYF.

The chain couples TRBV5-5 to TRBJ2-7; 8 bases are a match to TRBD2. Unmatched junction bases numbered 10, after V lost 2 bases and J lost 6 bases. CDR3 length equals 15 residues. Germline V lookup: CDR1 SGHKS, CDR2 YYEKEE (reference sequence). The CDR3 protein is CASSFQSSGLLEQYF. The CDR3, as DNA: TGTGCCAGCAGCTTTCAGTCTAGCGGGCTTCTCGAGCAGTACTTC.

J is TRBJ1-5 and V is TRBV7-8; D possibly corresponds to TRBD1 (6 bases). CDR3 length: 19 amino acids. CDR1 and CDR2 from the germline V gene are SGHVS and FQNEAQ. Trimming removed 2 bases at V and 2 bases at J, with 22 bases between. As DNA, the CDR3 is TGTGCCAGCAGCTTACTGCGCGTGTTAACAGGGATTGGCAATCAGCCCCAGCATTTT. This sequence encodes CASSLLRVLTGIGNQPQHF.

This clone was found once. This chain connects TRBV6-5 to TRBJ2-7; D might be TRBD2 (6 bases). The V gene lost 5 bases and the J gene lost 0 bases, with 11 bases spanning the gap. Germline V gives CDR1 MNHEY, CDR2 SVGAGI. This CDR3 comprises 14 residues. CDR3 protein: CASSRDLSSYEQYF. The DNA of the CDR3 is TGTGCCAGCAGTCGGGACTTAAGCTCCTACGAGCAGTACTTC.